The rows below give T cell receptor beta chains drawn from one sample of a study of blood T cells in healthy people across ages. TCRdb used MiXCR to reprocess the 5' RACE reads, holding one entry per CDR3 protein. The table shows approximately 1.5 million distinct CDR3 sequences, with about 42% occurring only once. Sequenced: blood. These receptors came from a woman aged 18-29 years in good health. CDR3s include the opening cysteine and the closing phenylalanine or tryptophan. Fields, in order: clone size, V gene, D gene, J gene, CDR3 protein, CDR3 DNA. D genes are given only for firm matches. Clone size is not always given. Where it is, it says once, few, many or a class for expanded clones.

clone_size: .; v_call: TRBV5-1; d_call: .; j_call: TRBJ1-6; cdr3_aa: CASSPNTGTLSYNSPLHF; cdr3_nt: TGCGCCAGCAGCCCCAACACCGGGACCCTCTCCTATAATTCACCCCTCCACTTT
clone_size: .; v_call: TRBV6-6; d_call: .; j_call: TRBJ2-5; cdr3_aa: CASSYRGEETQYF; cdr3_nt: TGTGCCAGCAGTTATAGGGGAGAGGAGACCCAGTACTTC
clone_size: .; v_call: TRBV6-5; d_call: .; j_call: TRBJ1-2; cdr3_aa: CASSYSTAGPNGYTF; cdr3_nt: TGTGCCAGCAGTTACTCGACGGCGGGTCCGAATGGCTACACCTTC
clone_size: .; v_call: TRBV5-4; d_call: TRBD1; j_call: TRBJ1-2; cdr3_aa: CASSQKRTGARDSYTF; cdr3_nt: TGTGCCAGCAGCCAAAAACGGACAGGGGCGAGGGACAGCTACACCTTC
clone_size: .; v_call: TRBV6-2/TRBV6-3; d_call: .; j_call: TRBJ1-2; cdr3_aa: CAGSYMRGSYGYTF; cdr3_nt: TGTGCCGGCAGTTATATGAGGGGGAGCTATGGCTACACCTTC
clone_size: few; v_call: TRBV14; d_call: TRBD1; j_call: TRBJ2-5; cdr3_aa: CASSKLRTGGQETQYF; cdr3_nt: TGTGCCAGCAGCAAACTAAGGACAGGGGGGCAAGAGACCCAGTACTTC
clone_size: many; v_call: TRBV7-2; d_call: .; j_call: TRBJ2-5; cdr3_aa: CASSLVGAETQYF; cdr3_nt: TGTGCCAGCAGCTTAGTAGGAGCAGAGACCCAGTACTTC
clone_size: .; v_call: TRBV28; d_call: .; j_call: TRBJ1-6; cdr3_aa: CASSLYGGGNNSPLHF; cdr3_nt: TGTGCCAGCAGTTTATATGGGGGGGGAAATAATTCACCCCTCCACTTT
clone_size: once; v_call: TRBV6-5; d_call: TRBD1; j_call: TRBJ1-1; cdr3_aa: CASMGQGVSNTEAFF; cdr3_nt: TGTGCCAGCATGGGACAGGGGGTTTCGAACACTGAAGCTTTCTTT
clone_size: .; v_call: TRBV12-3/TRBV12-4; d_call: TRBD1; j_call: TRBJ1-6; cdr3_aa: CASREGQGINSPLHF; cdr3_nt: TGTGCCAGCAGAGAGGGACAGGGAATAAATTCACCCCTCCACTTT
clone_size: .; v_call: TRBV6-1; d_call: .; j_call: TRBJ1-4; cdr3_aa: CASHGGSWEKLFF; cdr3_nt: TGTGCCAGCCACGGGGGTAGTTGGGAAAAACTGTTTTTT
clone_size: few; v_call: TRBV11-2; d_call: TRBD2; j_call: TRBJ2-1; cdr3_aa: CASSSGLAGGFEQFF; cdr3_nt: TGTGCCAGCAGCTCGGGACTAGCGGGGGGGTTTGAGCAGTTCTTC
clone_size: .; v_call: TRBV5-5; d_call: .; j_call: TRBJ2-1; cdr3_aa: CASSFRTGFYNEQFF; cdr3_nt: TGTGCCAGCAGTTTCCGTACAGGGTTCTACAATGAGCAGTTCTTC
clone_size: few; v_call: TRBV29-1; d_call: .; j_call: TRBJ2-2; cdr3_aa: CSVEDQNTGELFF; cdr3_nt: TGCAGCGTTGAAGATCAGAACACCGGGGAGCTGTTTTTT
clone_size: once; v_call: TRBV4-3; d_call: .; j_call: TRBJ1-2; cdr3_aa: CASSQLQGVYGYTF; cdr3_nt: TGCGCCAGCAGCCAACTACAGGGCGTCTATGGCTACACCTTC
clone_size: .; v_call: TRBV9; d_call: .; j_call: TRBJ1-5; cdr3_aa: CASSVVPLSNQPQHF; cdr3_nt: TGTGCCAGCAGCGTAGTCCCACTTAGCAATCAGCCCCAGCATTTT
clone_size: .; v_call: TRBV12-3/TRBV12-4; d_call: TRBD2; j_call: TRBJ2-1; cdr3_aa: CASSGTSGRPLSSYNEQFF; cdr3_nt: TGTGCCAGCAGTGGGACTAGCGGGAGGCCCCTTAGCTCCTACAATGAGCAGTTCTTC
clone_size: few; v_call: TRBV7-8; d_call: TRBD2; j_call: TRBJ2-5; cdr3_aa: CASSPGGAGGREQYF; cdr3_nt: TGTGCCAGCAGCCCTGGAGGAGCGGGGGGGCGAGAGCAGTACTTC
clone_size: .; v_call: TRBV12-5; d_call: TRBD2; j_call: TRBJ2-1; cdr3_aa: CASGTSGSVNEQFF; cdr3_nt: TGTGCTAGTGGGACTAGCGGGAGCGTAAATGAGCAGTTCTTC
clone_size: .; v_call: TRBV20-1; d_call: TRBD1; j_call: TRBJ2-1; cdr3_aa: CSAPRGWYNEQFF; cdr3_nt: TGCAGTGCTCCCAGGGGGTGGTACAATGAGCAGTTCTTC
clone_size: .; v_call: TRBV6-5; d_call: .; j_call: TRBJ1-4; cdr3_aa: CASSYTGRNERLFF; cdr3_nt: TGTGCCAGCAGTTACACAGGGCGAAATGAAAGACTGTTTTTT
clone_size: few; v_call: TRBV5-1; d_call: .; j_call: TRBJ2-4; cdr3_aa: CASSLEGRNIQYF; cdr3_nt: TGCGCCAGCAGCTTGGAGGGCAGAAACATTCAGTACTTC
clone_size: .; v_call: TRBV28; d_call: .; j_call: TRBJ1-5; cdr3_aa: CASSTDRTRNQPQHF; cdr3_nt: TGTGCCAGCAGTACAGACAGGACTCGCAATCAGCCCCAGCATTTT
clone_size: few; v_call: TRBV14; d_call: .; j_call: TRBJ2-1; cdr3_aa: CASSLDGSFYNEQFF; cdr3_nt: TGTGCCAGCAGCCTGGATGGTAGTTTCTACAATGAGCAGTTCTTC
clone_size: .; v_call: TRBV10-3; d_call: .; j_call: TRBJ2-7; cdr3_aa: CAISESGQSYEQYF; cdr3_nt: TGTGCCATCAGTGAATCCGGACAGTCCTACGAGCAGTACTTC
clone_size: .; v_call: TRBV29-1; d_call: .; j_call: TRBJ1-1; cdr3_aa: CSYPSGVTTEAFF; cdr3_nt: TGCAGTTACCCTTCAGGGGTTACGACTGAAGCTTTCTTT
clone_size: .; v_call: TRBV9; d_call: .; j_call: TRBJ2-3; cdr3_aa: CASSVRGDVGDTQYF; cdr3_nt: TGTGCCAGCAGCGTAAGAGGGGACGTCGGAGATACGCAGTATTTT
clone_size: .; v_call: TRBV20-1; d_call: TRBD2; j_call: TRBJ2-2; cdr3_aa: CSARDRGGWSGELFF; cdr3_nt: TGCAGTGCTAGAGACCGGGGGGGCTGGTCCGGGGAGCTGTTTTTT
clone_size: .; v_call: TRBV5-6; d_call: .; j_call: TRBJ1-1; cdr3_aa: CASSLTLGGPMNTEAFF; cdr3_nt: TGTGCCAGCAGCTTGACCCTTGGGGGACCAATGAACACTGAAGCTTTCTTT
clone_size: .; v_call: TRBV7-3; d_call: TRBD1; j_call: TRBJ2-1; cdr3_aa: CASSSYSDRDLLDEQFF; cdr3_nt: TGTGCCAGCAGCTCCTACTCCGACAGGGACCTCTTGGATGAGCAGTTCTTC
clone_size: .; v_call: TRBV6-5; d_call: .; j_call: TRBJ2-5; cdr3_aa: CASRGKETQYF; cdr3_nt: TGTGCCAGCAGGGGTAAAGAGACCCAGTACTTC
clone_size: .; v_call: TRBV2; d_call: .; j_call: TRBJ1-1; cdr3_aa: CASSKWNTEAFF; cdr3_nt: TGTGCCAGCTCAAAGTGGAACACTGAAGCTTTCTTT
clone_size: .; v_call: TRBV28; d_call: .; j_call: TRBJ2-7; cdr3_aa: CASSPLWTEQYF; cdr3_nt: TGTGCCAGCAGCCCTCTATGGACCGAGCAGTACTTC
clone_size: .; v_call: TRBV7-2; d_call: .; j_call: TRBJ1-1; cdr3_aa: CASSLDSGAGAFF; cdr3_nt: TGTGCCAGCAGCTTAGACTCGGGGGCTGGAGCTTTCTTT
clone_size: many; v_call: TRBV6-5; d_call: .; j_call: TRBJ2-7; cdr3_aa: CASSYSSSYEQYF; cdr3_nt: TGTGCCAGCAGTTACTCCAGCTCCTACGAGCAGTACTTC
clone_size: few; v_call: TRBV6-6; d_call: TRBD2; j_call: TRBJ2-7; cdr3_aa: CASSFFSGGPNYEQYF; cdr3_nt: TGTGCCAGCAGTTTCTTTAGCGGGGGGCCCAACTACGAGCAGTACTTC
clone_size: .; v_call: TRBV19; d_call: .; j_call: TRBJ2-2; cdr3_aa: CASSIGGTGELFF; cdr3_nt: TGTGCCAGTAGTATAGGGGGGACCGGGGAGCTGTTTTTT
clone_size: few; v_call: TRBV3-1; d_call: .; j_call: TRBJ1-2; cdr3_aa: CASSWGVASNYGYTF; cdr3_nt: TGTGCCAGCAGCTGGGGAGTCGCCTCTAACTATGGCTACACCTTC
clone_size: .; v_call: TRBV4-1; d_call: TRBD2; j_call: TRBJ2-7; cdr3_aa: CASSQVPGLAGAYNEQYF; cdr3_nt: TGCGCCAGCAGCCAAGTCCCCGGACTAGCGGGGGCCTACAATGAGCAGTACTTC
clone_size: few; v_call: TRBV13; d_call: .; j_call: TRBJ2-1; cdr3_aa: CASSLRAISYNEQFF; cdr3_nt: TGTGCCAGCAGCCTCAGGGCGATCTCCTACAATGAGCAGTTCTTC
clone_size: few; v_call: TRBV25-1; d_call: .; j_call: TRBJ1-2; cdr3_aa: CASSTADSNYGYTF; cdr3_nt: TGTGCCAGCAGTACCGCGGACAGTAACTATGGCTACACCTTC
clone_size: once; v_call: TRBV12-3/TRBV12-4; d_call: .; j_call: TRBJ1-1; cdr3_aa: CASSHLERAMNTEAFF; cdr3_nt: TGTGCCAGCAGTCACCTCGAGCGGGCCATGAACACTGAAGCTTTCTTT